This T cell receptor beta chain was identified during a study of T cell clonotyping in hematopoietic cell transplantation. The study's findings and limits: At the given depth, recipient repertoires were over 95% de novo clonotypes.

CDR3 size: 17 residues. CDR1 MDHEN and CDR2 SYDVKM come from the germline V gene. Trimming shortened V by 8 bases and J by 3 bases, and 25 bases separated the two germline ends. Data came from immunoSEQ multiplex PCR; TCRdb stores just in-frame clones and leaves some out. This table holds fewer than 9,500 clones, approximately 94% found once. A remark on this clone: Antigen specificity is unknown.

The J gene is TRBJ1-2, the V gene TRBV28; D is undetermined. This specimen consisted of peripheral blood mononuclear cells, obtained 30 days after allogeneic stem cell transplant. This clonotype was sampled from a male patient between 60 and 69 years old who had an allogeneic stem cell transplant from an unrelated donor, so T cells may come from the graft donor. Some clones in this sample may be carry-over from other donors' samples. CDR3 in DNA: TGTGCCAGCCTCCCGACTGTGGGAGTGGGATACGACTATGGCTACACCTTC. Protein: CASLPTVGVGYDYGYTF.